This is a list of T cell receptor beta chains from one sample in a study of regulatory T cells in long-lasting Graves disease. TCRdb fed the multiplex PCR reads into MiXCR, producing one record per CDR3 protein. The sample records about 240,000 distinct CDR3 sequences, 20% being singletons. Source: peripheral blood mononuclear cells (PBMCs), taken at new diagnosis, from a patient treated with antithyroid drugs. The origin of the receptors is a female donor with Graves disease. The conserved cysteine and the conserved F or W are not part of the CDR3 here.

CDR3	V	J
ASSDQRAYEQY	TRBV10-1	TRBJ2-7
ASSLVPLSSYNEQF	TRBV5-1	TRBJ2-1
ASSLALGHLAGAKNIQY	TRBV12-3/TRBV12-4	TRBJ2-4
ATSDSGEQF	TRBV24-1	TRBJ2-1
AISVDGGRDQPQH	TRBV10-3	TRBJ1-5
ASSKPGTGANVLT	TRBV11-1	TRBJ2-6
ASSPLDFSGNTIY	TRBV6-1	TRBJ1-3
SASSGSSYEQY	TRBV20-1	TRBJ2-7
ASSLAGFPSEQF	TRBV5-6	TRBJ2-1
SVVKGLNTEAF	TRBV29-1	TRBJ1-1
SASPPGGIEKLF	TRBV20-1	TRBJ1-4
AISESHETQY	TRBV10-3	TRBJ2-5
ASSPPGLAGGLNTQY	TRBV12-3/TRBV12-4	TRBJ2-3
ASSLATGGNTEAF	TRBV7-2	TRBJ1-1
ASSSTTGLASEQF	TRBV5-1	TRBJ2-1
ASSDPRAAAYNEQF	TRBV6-2/TRBV6-3	TRBJ2-1
ASSRDRDRSRGEAF	TRBV18	TRBJ1-1
ASSLGGGSRTEAF	TRBV7-3	TRBJ1-1
ASSLDLGEQY	TRBV11-2	TRBJ2-7
ASSPRVDSGNTIY	TRBV7-8	TRBJ1-3
ASIWITNTEAF	TRBV6-1	TRBJ1-1
ASGRLAGTRRYNEQF	TRBV6-2/TRBV6-3	TRBJ2-1
ASDRGTPYNEQF	TRBV6-2/TRBV6-3	TRBJ2-1
ASSHVRDRGNNEQF	TRBV5-1	TRBJ2-1
ASNSPGKSTGELF	TRBV28	TRBJ2-2
ASSQDWERDISPLH	TRBV4-1	TRBJ1-6
ASEDLGSTDTQY	TRBV9	TRBJ2-3
ASSHKIQDREYMNTEAF	TRBV4-2	TRBJ1-1
ASSKRWEGNQPQH	TRBV6-1	TRBJ1-5
ASKLSDRVGTEAF	TRBV4-3	TRBJ1-1
ASSLGLTVNEKLF	TRBV13	TRBJ1-4